This TCR beta chain was documented in a study of blood T cell repertoires in COVID-19. With 6 bases clipped from V and 5 bases from J, the junction kept 4 bases outside the gene matches. There are 13 residues in the CDR3. CDR1 and CDR2 (germline): MNHEY, SVGAGI. How the authors handled the data: Amplification from reference gene primers served as the basis for estimated nucleated cell counts. Clones were sequenced by immunoSEQ multiplex PCR, and TCRdb holds only the in-frame ones, with some missing. From that table come the V and J calls and clone size; the DNA was used to work out D and trimming. The sample gives fewer than 70,000 clones, around nine tenths of which show up once; roughly 4% is in the top ten.

The chain employs TRBV6-5 and TRBJ2-7; 10 bases fit TRBD1. Sequencing was performed on peripheral blood. The sequence came from a human donor in a cohort sampled during active COVID-19. CDR3: CASRRQGADEQYF. The CDR3 region has the DNA TGTGCCAGCAGAAGACAGGGGGCGGACGAGCAGTACTTC.